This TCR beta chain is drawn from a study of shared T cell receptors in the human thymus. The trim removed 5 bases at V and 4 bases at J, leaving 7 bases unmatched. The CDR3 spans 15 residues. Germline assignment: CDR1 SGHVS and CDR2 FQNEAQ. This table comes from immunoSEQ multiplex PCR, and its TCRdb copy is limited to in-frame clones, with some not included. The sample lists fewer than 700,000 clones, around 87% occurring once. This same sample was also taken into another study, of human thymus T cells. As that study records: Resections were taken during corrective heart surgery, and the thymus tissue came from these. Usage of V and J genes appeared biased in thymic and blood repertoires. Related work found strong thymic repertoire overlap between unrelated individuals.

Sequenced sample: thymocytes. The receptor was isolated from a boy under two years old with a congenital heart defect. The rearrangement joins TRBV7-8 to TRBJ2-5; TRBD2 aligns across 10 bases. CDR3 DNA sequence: TGTGCCAGCAGCCTGACTAGCGGGTTTGCAGAGACCCAGTACTTC. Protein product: CASSLTSGFAETQYF.